A single sample is the source of the 4 T cell receptor beta chains below, sequenced in a study of identical twins. One entry per CDR3 protein, called by TCRdb with MiXCR from the 5' RACE reads. The table lists hundreds of thousands of distinct CDR3 sequences, about 9.4% of them singletons. This sample was also put to use in a study of yellow fever vaccine responses in identical twins.

Sequencing input: PBMCs. These receptor sequences come from a woman younger than 30 in good health.

This clonotype was seen many times. J is TRBJ2-7 and V is TRBV12-3 or TRBV12-4; 7 positions match TRBD1. V trimming: 3 bases; J trimming: 3 bases; junction bases outside the gene matches: 5. The CDR3 consists of 14 residues. The CDR3 sequence is CASSFRTGVYEQYF. Here the CDR3 DNA reads TGTGCCAGCAGTTTCCGGACAGGCGTCTACGAGCAGTACTTC.

This clonotype was counted at least ten times. V is TRBV29-1 and J is TRBJ2-3; D is uncertain. The CDR3 covers 12 residues. From germline, CDR1 is SQVTM and CDR2 ANQGSEA. Trimming shortened V by 2 bases and J by 1 base, and 4 bases separated the two germline ends. This chain's CDR3 is CSVERGTDTQYF. The DNA of the CDR3 is TGCAGCGTTGAAAGAGGCACAGATACGCAGTATTTT.

Comments on this clonotype: A read error may be the cause here, since a much bigger clone is one base away. The chain is built from TRBV7-2 and TRBJ1-2; 9 bases line up with TRBD1. This CDR3 contains 12 residues. With V trimmed by 5 bases and J by 7 bases, 2 bases remained unmatched. CDR1 and CDR2 from the germline V gene are SGHTA and FQGNSA. Here the CDR3 DNA reads TGTGCCAGCAGCATGGGACAGGGTGGCTACACCTTC. Its protein product is CASSMGQGGYTF.

The chain couples TRBV28 to TRBJ2-2, with 9 bases aligning to TRBD1. Losses at the gene ends were 6 bases for V and 3 bases for J; bases not matched to a gene: 14. CDR1 is MDHEN and CDR2 is SYDVKM in the germline V gene. This CDR3 is built from 18 residues. CDR3 amino acids: CASRPSSPGQGYTGELFF. CDR3 sequence (DNA): TGTGCCAGCAGGCCCTCTAGCCCGGGACAGGGATACACCGGGGAGCTGTTTTTT.